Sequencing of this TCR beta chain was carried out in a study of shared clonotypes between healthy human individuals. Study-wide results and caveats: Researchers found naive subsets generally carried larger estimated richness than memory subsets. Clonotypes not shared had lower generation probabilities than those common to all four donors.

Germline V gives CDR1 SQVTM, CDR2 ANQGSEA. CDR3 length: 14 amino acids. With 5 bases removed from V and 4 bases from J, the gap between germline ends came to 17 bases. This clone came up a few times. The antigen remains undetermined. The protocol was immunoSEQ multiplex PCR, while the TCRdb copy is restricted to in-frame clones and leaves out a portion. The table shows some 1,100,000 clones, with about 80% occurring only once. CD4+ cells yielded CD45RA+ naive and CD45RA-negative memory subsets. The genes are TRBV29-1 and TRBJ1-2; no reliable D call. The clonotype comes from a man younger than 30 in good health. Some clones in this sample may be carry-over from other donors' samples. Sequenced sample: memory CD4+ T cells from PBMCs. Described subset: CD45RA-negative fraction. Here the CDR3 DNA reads TGCAGCGTTCGGGCTTCACCCCTCCTCTATGGCTACACCTTC. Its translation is CSVRASPLLYGYTF.